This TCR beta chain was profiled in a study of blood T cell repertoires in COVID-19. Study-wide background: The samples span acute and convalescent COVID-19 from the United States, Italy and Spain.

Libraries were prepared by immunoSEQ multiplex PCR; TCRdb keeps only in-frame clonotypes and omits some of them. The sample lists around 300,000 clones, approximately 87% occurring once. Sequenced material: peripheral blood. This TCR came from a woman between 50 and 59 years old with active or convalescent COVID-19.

The CDR3 loop reads CASSPGLAGGFPANEQFF. The CDR3 DNA is TGTGCCAGCAGCCCGGGACTAGCGGGAGGTTTCCCAGCGAACGAGCAGTTCTTC. The rearrangement uses TRBV7-9 and TRBJ2-1; 15 positions agree with TRBD2. The CDR3 sequence is 18 residues long. Germline assignment: CDR1 SEHNR and CDR2 FQNEAQ (reference sequence). The V gene end was trimmed by 5 bases and the J gene end by 10 bases; junction bases not matched to a gene: 15.